The entry that follows covers one TCR beta chain sequence. The antigen remains unidentified. This record comes from a study of cytomegalovirus exposure and HLA in healthy donors. Notes on the study in general: Later analysis identified a missense DCLRE1C variant that was linked to TCR beta V- and J-gene trimming.

In the PCR, 60 Vbeta and 13 Jbeta primers were used. Libraries were prepared by immunoSEQ multiplex PCR; TCRdb keeps only in-frame clonotypes and omits some of them. The sample lists roughly 110,000 clones, 74% occurring once. Trimming cost V 2 bases and J 1 base, with 21 bases left between them. There are 18 residues in the CDR3. The germline gives CDR1 SGHRS, CDR2 YFSETQ. This clonotype originated in a human donor in good health. Source material: PBMCs. The J gene is TRBJ2-5, the V gene TRBV5-1; the D gene is possibly TRBD2 (6 bases). This chain's CDR3 is CASSFGRSGQGPQETQYF. The CDR3 DNA reads as TGCGCCAGCAGCTTCGGGAGATCCGGCCAGGGTCCCCAAGAGACCCAGTACTTC.